The T cell receptor (beta chain) described here comes from a study of Ad26.COV2.S vaccination and SARS-CoV-2 variants. Only in-frame clones appear in the TCRdb table, and some are missing; sequencing was by immunoSEQ multiplex PCR. The profile shows about half a million clones, 80% to 90% of them singletons. This CDR3 is 17 amino acids long. Germline CDR1 is MDHEN and CDR2 is SYDVKM. V lost 10 bases, J lost 2 bases, and 23 bases lay in between. Of note for this clone: Its antigen is not known.

Study-wide results and caveats: Overall T cell responses may have been underestimated by the analyses of TCR breadth and depth. Vaccine and placebo recipients had similar non-spike TCR breadth.

Treatment denoted: 15 to 20 received Ad26.COV2.S at low or high dose, single or two shots; five or six received placebo; per-sample allocation not given. All samples were drawn on day 63, counting from the first vaccine or placebo injection. The specimen was peripheral blood, collected in a trial of Ad26.COV2.S vaccine versus placebo. The source is a person aged 18-65 years who received the Ad26.COV2.S COVID-19 vaccine or a placebo. V and J are TRBV28 and TRBJ2-2; D is perhaps TRBD1 or TRBD2 (5 bases each). Here the CDR3 reads CATQGGGVEKNTGELFF. CDR3 coding DNA: TGTGCCACCCAAGGTGGGGGAGTCGAAAAAAACACCGGGGAGCTGTTTTTT.